The rows below give T cell receptor beta chains drawn from one sample of a study of blood T cells in healthy people across ages. TCRdb ran MiXCR on the 5' RACE reads and lists one entry per CDR3 protein. Among 650,000 to 1,000,000 distinct CDR3 sequences, 35% to 40% were seen once, and the ten largest hold approximately 12%. Source material: blood. These receptors were obtained from a man between 18 and 35 years old in good health. CDR3s include the opening cysteine and the closing phenylalanine or tryptophan. A D gene is named only where the DNA matches it firmly. Expanded clones are given a class, and other clones once, few, many or no size at all.

V gene	D gene	clone size	J gene	CDR3 DNA	CDR3 protein
TRBV3-1	NA	once	TRBJ1-6	TGTGCCGGCAGCCCTCGCCCCTCTGAAGCACCCCTCCACTTT	CAGSPRPSEAPLHF
TRBV20-1	NA	NA	TRBJ1-1	TGCAGTGATCTGCTAAGTCGTGGACGAGCTTTCTTT	CSDLLSRGRAFF
TRBV7-8	NA	few	TRBJ2-1	TGTGCCAGCAGCTTAGTTCAGGGGTACAACAATGAGCAGTTCTTC	CASSLVQGYNNEQFF
TRBV4-3	NA	NA	TRBJ2-1	TGCGCCGGCAGCCAAGATCTCCTTAACAATGAGCAGTTCTTC	CAGSQDLLNNEQFF
TRBV20-1	NA	NA	TRBJ2-1	TGCAGTGCTAGAGTTTTGGGCGCAATTCAAGAGACCCAGTTCTTC	CSARVLGAIQETQFF
TRBV20-1	TRBD1	NA	TRBJ2-3	TGCAGTGCTAGAGTCTACGGACAGGTCGCAGATACGCAGTATTTT	CSARVYGQVADTQYF
TRBV27	TRBD2	NA	TRBJ2-3	TGTGCCAGCAGTTTATCCCGACTAGCGGGGGGCGCAGATACGCAGTATTTT	CASSLSRLAGGADTQYF
TRBV5-1	TRBD1	NA	TRBJ2-5	TGCGCCAGCACCAAGACGGGACAGCAAGAGACCCAGTACTTC	CASTKTGQQETQYF
TRBV28	NA	NA	TRBJ2-2	TGTGCCAGCAGACCCTTTAGCGGATCGAACACCGGGGAGCTGTTTTTT	CASRPFSGSNTGELFF
TRBV6-4	NA	NA	TRBJ1-1	TGTGCCAGCAGTCCAACCTTAGGGGACCCAGAACCCGAAGCTTTCTTT	CASSPTLGDPEPEAFF
TRBV7-9	NA	few	TRBJ2-1	TGTGCCAGCAGCTCCGAAAGTGCTGATGAGCAGTTCTTC	CASSSESADEQFF
TRBV12-3/TRBV12-4	NA	few	TRBJ1-2	TGTGCCAGCAGATCAGGAACAGGAGCCTACCACTATGGCTACACCTTC	CASRSGTGAYHYGYTF
TRBV5-1	NA	few	TRBJ2-5	TGCGCCAGCAGCTTGAATCCCGGGTTTAGCCAAGAGACCCAGTACTTC	CASSLNPGFSQETQYF
TRBV28	TRBD1	NA	TRBJ1-1	TGTGCCAGTAGACTTTTTGCCGGACAGGGGGCGAACACTGAAGCTTTCTTT	CASRLFAGQGANTEAFF
TRBV7-3	NA	once	TRBJ1-1	TGTGTCAGCAGCTTGGACATGAACACTGAAGCTTTCTTT	CVSSLDMNTEAFF
TRBV7-2	NA	few	TRBJ1-2	TGTGCCAGCAGCAACACCGGGGACTATGGCTACACCTTC	CASSNTGDYGYTF
TRBV5-5	TRBD2	NA	TRBJ2-1	TGTGCCAGCAGCTTGGAGGCTAGCGGGGGTATCTACGAGCAGTTCTTC	CASSLEASGGIYEQFF
TRBV4-1	TRBD1	NA	TRBJ2-7	TGCGCCAGCAGCCAGGATGGGACAGGGGGCTACGAGCAGTACTTC	CASSQDGTGGYEQYF
TRBV14	NA	NA	TRBJ2-7	TGTGCCACCGGGGGAGTATCCTACGAGCAGTACTTC	CATGGVSYEQYF
TRBV12-3/TRBV12-4	NA	few	TRBJ1-6	TGTGCCAGCAGTGACCCGGGACACCCCCTCCACTTT	CASSDPGHPLHF
TRBV12-3/TRBV12-4	NA	NA	TRBJ1-5	TGTGCCAGCAGTCTGTGGGACTTCAATCAGCCCCAGCATTTT	CASSLWDFNQPQHF
TRBV7-2	NA	NA	TRBJ2-1	TGTGCCAGCAGCCGGGGGGCTGATACCTACAATGAGCAGTTCTTC	CASSRGADTYNEQFF
TRBV7-6	TRBD1	NA	TRBJ1-5	TGTGCCAGCAGCCCAGAAGGGGGCCCGAATCAGCCCCAGCATTTT	CASSPEGGPNQPQHF
TRBV2	NA	few	TRBJ1-2	TGTGCCAGCTTCGGGGGCGTCTATGGCTACACCTTC	CASFGGVYGYTF
TRBV3-1	NA	few	TRBJ2-3	TGTGCCAGCAGCCAAGTCCTTGATCGGGACGCGCAGTATTTT	CASSQVLDRDAQYF
TRBV6-5	TRBD1	many	TRBJ2-7	TGTGCCAGCAGCCAGTCCGGGACAGGGGATGACGAGCAGTACTTC	CASSQSGTGDDEQYF
TRBV7-2	NA	NA	TRBJ2-5	TGTGCCAGCAGCCCCTCCTTGGGGGACAACCAAGAGACCCAGTACTTC	CASSPSLGDNQETQYF
TRBV5-1	NA	NA	TRBJ1-1	TGCGCCAGCAAAGCTACTATGAACACTGAAGCTTTCTTT	CASKATMNTEAFF
TRBV5-6	NA	NA	TRBJ2-7	TGTGCCAGCAGCTTTGGGCTGGGGGGTGGAGAGCAGTACTTC	CASSFGLGGGEQYF
TRBV28	NA	few	TRBJ2-7	TGTGCCAGCAGCAAGCCCAGGGTGGATAGTTCCTACGAGCAGTACTTC	CASSKPRVDSSYEQYF
TRBV25-1	NA	NA	TRBJ2-5	TGTGCCAGCAGGGAGGCGGGACTTCAAGAGACCCAGTACTTC	CASREAGLQETQYF
TRBV20-1	NA	NA	TRBJ1-5	TGCAGTGCTAGAAGGGGCACTCAGCCCCAGCATTTT	CSARRGTQPQHF
TRBV7-2	NA	few	TRBJ2-5	TGTGCCAGCAGGAGCCCCCCAGAGACCCAGTACTTC	CASRSPPETQYF
TRBV4-3	NA	few	TRBJ2-3	TGCGCCAGCAGCCAAGTTTTCCGGAGGGATACGCAGTATTTT	CASSQVFRRDTQYF
TRBV20-1	TRBD1	NA	TRBJ1-5	TGCAGTGCTAGAGTTTCAGGGGGAAGCAATCAGCCCCAGCATTTT	CSARVSGGSNQPQHF
TRBV4-2	NA	many	TRBJ2-1	TGTGCCAGCAGCCAACCCGCGGCGGGAAATGAGCAGTTCTTC	CASSQPAAGNEQFF
TRBV9	TRBD1	NA	TRBJ1-2	TGTGCCAGCAGTATGCGTAGGGATCCGGAGACAGGGGTGGCTAACTATGGCTACACCTTC	CASSMRRDPETGVANYGYTF
TRBV6-2/TRBV6-3	TRBD1	NA	TRBJ1-1	TGTGCCAGCACCACCCCAGGGGGGAACACTGAAGCTTTCTTT	CASTTPGGNTEAFF
TRBV20-1	NA	NA	TRBJ2-7	TGCAGTGTCTGGAGGGGGTACAATACCTACGAGCAGTACTTC	CSVWRGYNTYEQYF
TRBV28	TRBD1	NA	TRBJ1-1	TGTGCCAGCCTCCCCGGGACAGTGAACACTGAAGCTTTCTTT	CASLPGTVNTEAFF
TRBV6-5	TRBD1	NA	TRBJ1-2	TGTGCCAGCAGGGAAGTGGGACAGGGGAGGGAAGGCTACACCTTC	CASREVGQGREGYTF